This TCR beta chain was found in a study of blood T cell repertoires in COVID-19. Study-wide context: In each case, the material was cDNA or gDNA derived from T cells, B-cell-depleted T cells, or PBMCs.

Original processing methods: Reference gene primer amplification gave nucleated cell count estimates. The table came from immunoSEQ multiplex PCR; TCRdb's copy has only in-frame clones and leaves some out. From that table come the V and J calls and clone size; the DNA was used to work out D and trimming. Of some 390,000 clones in the sample, around 89% were seen once. This CDR3 is built from 17 residues. Germline assignment: CDR1 LNHDA and CDR2 SQIVND (reference sequence). The V and J ends lost 5 bases and 3 bases, in that order; junction bases with no gene match: 9. Patients in Seattle were enrolled during active infection, then followed longitudinally.

Sequences were obtained from peripheral blood. The genes are TRBV19 and TRBJ2-1; TRBD2 matches 11 bases. The sequence came from a woman aged 40 to 50 with COVID-19, enrolled during active disease. CDR3 residues: CASSLQLLAGVYNEQFF. CDR3 bases: TGTGCCAGTAGTCTCCAATTACTAGCGGGAGTCTACAATGAGCAGTTCTTC.